A single sample is the source of the 30 T cell receptor beta chains below, sequenced in a study of vaccination effects on CD4 cells after COVID-19. Profiled with immunoSEQ multiplex PCR; TCRdb holds only in-frame clones, not every one. The sample yields tens of thousands of clones, approximately 80% seen once. Antigen-specific CD4+ T cells expanded by the ViraFEST assay with viral peptide pools were then sequenced. Subsequent to 10 days of culture, CD4+ T cells were isolated. Prior SARS-CoV-2 infection was absent in the vaccine recipients, as shown by negative nucleocapsid antibodies. These receptors' targets are unknown. The sequencing used CD4+ T cells from PBMCs cultured with SARS-CoV-2 spike peptides, collected before COVID-19 vaccination. Receptors originate from a human donor who received a COVID-19 vaccine.

The chain employs TRBV28 and TRBJ1-5; 11 bases are a match to TRBD1. The CDR3 covers 16 residues. V lost 7 bases, J lost 4 bases, and 9 bases stayed unmatched. Germline lookup yields CDR1 MDHEN and CDR2 SYDVKM. The CDR3 DNA reads as TGTGCCAGCATTCCTTCCGGACAGGGGGCTAATCAGCCCCAGCATTTT. It encodes CASIPSGQGANQPQHF.

The chain couples TRBV3-1 (or the pseudogene TRBV3-2) to TRBJ1-1; D gene uncertain. The germline V and J ends were trimmed by 4 bases and 8 bases, with 11 bases remaining between them. The CDR3 length is 12 residues. Germline CDR1 reads LGHDT; CDR2 reads YNNKEL (reference sequence). CDR3 amino acids: CASSPNFSEAFF. The DNA of the CDR3 is TGTGCCAGCAGCCCAAACTTCTCCGAAGCTTTCTTT.

This chain uses TRBV13 with TRBJ2-1, with TRBD1 identical over 9 bases. V was pared by 3 bases and J by 5 bases, with 5 bases of the junction left unmatched. The CDR3 runs 15 residues. The germline V gene has CDR1 PRHDT and CDR2 FYEKMQ (reference sequence). The DNA of the CDR3 is TGTGCCAGCAGCTTGAGGACAGGGGTAAACAATGAGCAGTTCTTC. This sequence encodes CASSLRTGVNNEQFF.

The rearrangement joins TRBV9 to TRBJ1-3; no firm D call. Deletions cut 4 bases from V and 0 bases from J, with 11 bases between. The CDR3 is 15 residues long. Germline CDR1 is SGDLS and CDR2 is YYNGEE. CDR3 bases: TGTGCCAGCAGCCCCGGCCTTAACTCTGGAAACACCATATATTTT. This encodes CASSPGLNSGNTIYF.

This chain connects TRBV5-4 to TRBJ1-2, with a weak D call TRBD1 (6 bases). Germline V gives CDR1 SGHNT, CDR2 YYREEE (reference sequence). CDR3 length: 14 amino acids. Trimming removed 4 bases at V and 5 bases at J, with 15 bases between. The CDR3 DNA sequence: TGTGCCAGCAGCCTGGCAGGGACACCTTATGGCTACACCTTC. Amino acid sequence: CASSLAGTPYGYTF.

This clone showed up just once. This chain connects TRBV19 to TRBJ2-1; 9 positions agree with TRBD2. This CDR3 has 15 residues. V lost 6 bases and J lost 6; bases outside the gene matches: 9. Germline assignment: CDR1 LNHDA and CDR2 SQIVND (reference sequence). CDR3 DNA sequence: TGTGCCAGTAGCCCGGGGGGACTAGCTCTCAATGAGCAGTTCTTC. It codes for CASSPGGLALNEQFF.

The chain carries TRBV7-2 and TRBJ2-1; 11 nucleotides line up with TRBD2. CDR3 size: 15 residues. Germline loops: CDR1 SGHTA, CDR2 FQGNSA. V shed 6 bases and J 4 bases; nucleotides not matched to a gene: 5. CDR3 nucleotide sequence: TGTGCCAGCAGTCCAGCTAGCGGGGGGTACAATGAGCAGTTCTTC. It is translated as CASSPASGGYNEQFF. The whole variable domain, filled in from reference TRBV7-2 and TRBJ2-1, reads GAGVSQSPSNKVTEKGKDVELRCDPISGHTALYWYRQSLGQGLEFLIYFQGNSAPDKSGLPSDRFSAERTGGSVSTLTIQRTQQEDSAVYLCASSPASGGYNEQFFGPGTRLTVL.

This clone appeared once. The gene calls are TRBV5-6 and TRBJ1-4; D unresolved. V shed 0 bases and J shed 0 bases, with 3 bases lying between them. CDR3 length equals 14 residues. Germline values: CDR1 SGHDT, CDR2 YYEEEE. The CDR3 reads CASSLVATNEKLFF. The CDR3 bases are TGTGCCAGCAGCTTGGTCGCAACTAATGAAAAACTGTTTTTT.

The chain has TRBV19 and TRBJ2-1; D is undetermined. Germline values: CDR1 LNHDA, CDR2 SQIVND (reference sequence). The V end was cut by 6 bases, the J end by 5 bases, with 11 bases between. CDR3 length equals 13 residues. CDR3 residues: CASSRVPNNEQFF. For the CDR3, the DNA is TGTGCCAGTAGCCGAGTACCTAACAATGAGCAGTTCTTC.

The sample holds one count of this clone. The chain carries TRBV2 and TRBJ2-7; the match to TRBD2 covers 7 bases. Unmatched junction bases numbered 6, after V lost 4 bases and J lost 6 bases. CDR1 is SNHLY and CDR2 is FYNNEI in the germline V gene. There are 13 residues in the CDR3. The CDR3 coding sequence is TGTGCCAGCAGTGTTGTGAGGGAGGGCGAGCAGTACGTC. It codes for CASSVVREGEQYV.

The V gene is TRBV18, the J gene TRBJ2-7, with 10 bases aligning to TRBD2. J lost 6 bases, V lost 6 bases, and 5 bases had no gene match. CDR1 is KGHSH, CDR2 LQKENI, per germline. The CDR3 runs 13 residues. The CDR3 reads CASSPGLALEQYV. The CDR3 DNA reads TGTGCCAGCTCGCCGGGACTAGCGCTCGAGCAGTACGTC.

The chain employs TRBV7-9 and TRBJ2-2, with D possibly TRBD2 on 5 matching bases. V gave up 6 bases and J gave up 4 bases, with 12 bases separating them. The germline gives CDR1 SEHNR, CDR2 FQNEAQ (reference sequence). The CDR3 length is 14 residues. The CDR3 DNA reads TGTGCCAGCAGAAAGGGAGAGAGCACCGGGGAGCTGTTTTTT. Translation: CASRKGESTGELFF.

The chain has TRBV19 and TRBJ1-3; TRBD1 is a possible D gene (6 bases). The CDR3 runs to 14 residues. CDR1 LNHDA and CDR2 SQIVND come from the germline V gene (reference sequence). Trimming left V 5 bases short and J 2 bases short, with 10 bases between. The CDR3, as DNA: TGTGCCAGTAGTCGGGGGGCAGCTGGAAACACCATATATTTT. Amino acid sequence: CASSRGAAGNTIYF.

The rearrangement joins TRBV10-2 to TRBJ2-3; D is ambiguous. The CDR3 spans 15 residues. Per the germline V gene, CDR1 is WSHSY and CDR2 is SAAADI. V shed 3 bases and J shed 3 bases, with 13 bases lying between them. CDR3 bases: TGCGCCAGCAGTGAAGGGCTCCGTGGAACAGATACGCAGTATTTT. Translation gives CASSEGLRGTDTQYF.

The chain is built from TRBV3-1 (or the pseudogene TRBV3-2) and TRBJ2-5, with TRBD2 identical over 11 bases. V lost 2 bases, J lost 1 base, and 3 bases stayed unmatched. The CDR3 spans 16 residues. Per germline, CDR1 LGHDT and CDR2 YNNKEL (reference sequence). The CDR3 sequence is CASSQLAGGLQETQYF. CDR3 nucleotide sequence: TGTGCCAGCAGCCAACTAGCGGGGGGCCTCCAAGAGACCCAGTACTTC.

The chain links TRBV18 to TRBJ1-4; D is unclear. This CDR3 spans 15 amino acids. Trimming removed 3 bases at V and 5 bases at J, with 13 bases between. Per germline, CDR1 KGHSH and CDR2 LQKENI. CDR3 sequence reads: CASSPLDGLNEKLFF. The DNA of the CDR3 is TGTGCCAGCTCACCGTTGGACGGGCTAAATGAAAAACTGTTTTTT.

This chain's CDR3 is CASSLPTGQGRETQYF. The CDR3, as DNA: TGTGCCAGCAGCTTGCCCACAGGACAGGGACGTGAGACCCAGTACTTC. This chain joins TRBV5-6 and TRBJ2-5, with 8 bases matching TRBD1. The CDR3 is 16 amino acids. The V gene end was trimmed by 1 base and the J gene end by 5 bases; junction bases not matched to a gene: 10. CDR1 SGHDT and CDR2 YYEEEE come from the germline V gene.

The chain uses TRBV19 and TRBJ2-3, with TRBD1 matching 7 bases. This CDR3 contains 14 residues. V trimming: 10 bases; J trimming: 6 bases; junction bases outside the gene matches: 13. CDR1 and CDR2 (germline): LNHDA, SQIVND (reference sequence). In DNA form, the CDR3 reads TGTGCCACCAAAGAAGGGGGCCGAGGGGATACGCAGTATTTT. Amino acids: CATKEGGRGDTQYF.

This clone showed up just once. This chain links TRBV5-4 with TRBJ1-1, with 7 bases that match TRBD1. CDR3 size: 13 residues. With V trimmed by 4 bases and J by 1 base, 1 base remained unmatched. CDR1 and CDR2 (germline): SGHNT, YYREEE (reference sequence). The CDR3 loop reads CASSRDRNTEAFF. The CDR3 DNA follows: TGTGCCAGCAGCAGGGACAGGAACACTGAAGCTTTCTTT.

The rearrangement joins TRBV27 to TRBJ2-1; D is uncertain. This CDR3 is built from 20 residues. V was clipped by 2 bases and J by 1 base, with 24 bases between them. CDR1 is MNHEY, CDR2 SMNVEV, per germline (reference sequence). CDR3 DNA sequence: TGTGCCAGCAGTTTACTCCTAGGTCCAGACCTTACCGGTTCCTACAATGAGCAGTTCTTC. Translation gives CASSLLLGPDLTGSYNEQFF.

This clone was seen ten or more times. The chain joins TRBV11-2 to TRBJ2-7, with D uncertain. The CDR3 is 13 amino acids. The ends were cut back, 1 base at V and 3 bases at J, with 7 bases in the middle. Germline V lookup: CDR1 SGHAT, CDR2 FQNNGV. DNA for the CDR3: TGTGCCAGCAGCTTAGGTAGAGTCTACGAGCAGTACGTC. Residues: CASSLGRVYEQYV.

V gene TRBV28 combines with J gene TRBJ2-3; 10 positions match TRBD2. V dropped 2 bases and J dropped 6; count of bases not matched to a gene: 11. This CDR3 contains 17 residues. The germline V gene encodes CDR1 MDHEN and CDR2 SYDVKM. DNA for the CDR3: TGTGCCAGCAGTTTACGGCTAGCGGGGGATCATTCGGATACGCAGTATTTT. Translated, it gives CASSLRLAGDHSDTQYF.

As DNA, the CDR3 is TGTGCCAGTAGTAGACTAGGGGATCTAAATCAGCCCCAGCATTTT. Translating it yields CASSRLGDLNQPQHF. The chain combines TRBV19 with TRBJ1-5; D is perhaps TRBD1 (5 bases). V was pared by 4 bases and J by 4 bases, with 14 bases between. The CDR3 contains 15 residues. The germline V gene has CDR1 LNHDA and CDR2 SQIVND (reference sequence). Filled out from reference TRBV19 and TRBJ1-5, the complete variable domain reads DGGITQSPKYLFRKEGQNVTLSCEQNLNHDAMYWYRQDPGQGLRLIYYSQIVNDFQKGDIAEGYSVSREKKESFPLTVTSAQKNPTAFYLCASSRLGDLNQPQHFGDGTRLSIL.

This chain uses TRBV7-2 with TRBJ1-1, with a weak D call TRBD1 (6 bases). This CDR3 is 13 amino acids long. CDR1 is SGHTA, CDR2 FQGNSA, per germline. The V gene lost 4 bases and the J gene lost 10 bases, with 16 bases spanning the gap. CDR3 region: CASSSQNRVAAFF. In DNA, the CDR3 is TGTGCCAGCAGCTCGCAGAACAGGGTAGCAGCTTTCTTT.

The sample holds one count of this clone. V is TRBV28 and J is TRBJ2-3; 11 bases align to TRBD2. The CDR3 covers 15 residues. The germline gives CDR1 MDHEN, CDR2 SYDVKM. V was pared by 6 bases and J by 6 bases, with 8 bases of the junction left unmatched. The CDR3 bases are TGTGCCAGCAGCCGGACTAGCGGGTACCTGGATACGCAGTATTTT. Its translation: CASSRTSGYLDTQYF.

The chain has TRBV7-2 and TRBJ1-4; 9 bases are shared with TRBD1. Germline values: CDR1 SGHTA, CDR2 FQGNSA. The CDR3 runs to 15 residues. After removal of 7 bases from V and 8 bases from J, the junction contained 11 bases not matched to a gene. CDR3 sequence reads: CASTETGTGREKLFF. CDR3 sequence (DNA): TGTGCCAGCACAGAGACCGGGACAGGGCGGGAAAAACTGTTTTTT.

This clone was seen a single time. The V and J genes are TRBV7-2 and TRBJ2-5, with TRBD2 matching 9 bases. V gave up 3 bases and J gave up 2 bases; unmatched junction bases: 1. The CDR3 totals 14 residues. Germline CDR1 SGHTA, CDR2 FQGNSA. CDR3 in amino acids: CASSFSGGQETQYF. CDR3 DNA sequence: TGTGCCAGCAGCTTTAGCGGGGGACAAGAGACCCAGTACTTC.

The CDR3 nucleotides are TGTGCCAGCAGCACCGGCTCGAGCTCCTACGAGCAGTACGTC. This sequence encodes CASSTGSSSYEQYV. The rearrangement uses TRBV5-4 and TRBJ2-7; D is uncertain. Trimming removed 4 bases at V and 0 bases at J, with 11 bases between. CDR3 length: 14 amino acids. Looked up from germline, CDR1 is SGHNT and CDR2 is YYREEE (reference sequence).

The chain couples TRBV10-2 to TRBJ2-5; 9 bases map to TRBD1. J was trimmed by 4 bases and V by 3 bases; bases with no gene match: 6. Germline CDR1 reads WSHSY; CDR2 reads SAAADI. The CDR3 runs 15 residues. The CDR3 bases are TGCGCCAGCAGTGAACTGACAGGGGGAAGAGAGACCCAGTACTTC. This sequence encodes CASSELTGGRETQYF.

This clone was observed a handful of times. The rearrangement links TRBV21-1 to TRBJ2-2; the listed D gene, TRBD1, was not tested against the DNA. TRBV21-1 is marked as a pseudogene. This CDR3 has 16 amino acids. For the CDR3, the DNA is TGTGCCAGCAGCAAAGTGCGACAGGGCGATACCGGGGAGCTGTTTTTT. Translation: CASSKVRQGDTGELFF.